The entry below gives a single T cell receptor beta chain sequence along with its context. The antigen remains unidentified. The CDR3 loop spans 14 amino acids. Germline loops: CDR1 GTSNPN, CDR2 SVGIG (reference sequence). The J segment lost 9 bases and the V segment lost 0 bases, leaving 7 bases of the junction unmatched. TCRdb keeps only in-frame clones here, not all; method: immunoSEQ multiplex PCR. The sample has approximately 110,000 clones; around 96% are singletons. The sample belongs to a study of T cell responses to AZD1222 COVID-19 vaccine. Study-level results: An increase in Spike-specific TCR breadth and depth was observed after two AZD1222 doses. Only a handful of AZD1222 recipients were seropositive at baseline.

The material sequenced was peripheral blood, taken on day 0 of AZD1222 vaccination. This receptor was obtained from an adult in good health. The chain couples TRBV30 to TRBJ1-2, with TRBD1 matching over 10 bases. The CDR3 nucleotides read TGTGCCTGGAGTGTATTAGACAGGGGGCGAAGCTACACCTTC. Protein sequence: CAWSVLDRGRSYTF.